The 14 T cell receptor beta chains presented below share a single source sample, sequenced in a study of TIL therapy for anti-PD-1-resistant metastatic lung cancer. Time point noted: pre-treatment sample, taken before nivolumab and TIL therapy. The immunoSEQ assay was v3. Profiled with immunoSEQ multiplex PCR; TCRdb holds only in-frame clones, not every one. The sample lists 50,000 to 60,000 clones, roughly four fifths seen once, with under 3% in the top ten. The sequenced sample was blood, obtained at baseline. Source of these receptors: a person aged 25-85 years with non-small cell lung cancer.

DNA for the CDR3: TGTGCCAGCAGCTTAAAGGGTTCGCACAATGAGCAGTTCTTC. It specifies CASSLKGSHNEQFF. The chain links TRBV7-3 to TRBJ2-1; unclear D gene. This CDR3 comprises 14 residues. Trimming took 1 base from V and 5 from J, leaving 9 bases between them. Germline lookup yields CDR1 SGHTA and CDR2 FQGTGA. The full variable domain, with the rest looked up from reference TRBV7-3 and TRBJ2-1, is GAGVSQTPSNKVTEKGKYVELRCDPISGHTALYWYRQSLGQGPEFLIYFQGTGAADDSGLPNDRFFAVRPEGSVSTLKIQRTERGDSAVYLCASSLKGSHNEQFFGPGTRLTVL.

The chain joins TRBV6-5 to TRBJ1-4; the D gene is possibly TRBD1 (5 bases). CDR3 size: 14 residues. Germline V gene lookup returns CDR1 MNHEY and CDR2 SVGAGI. Trimming shortened V by 7 bases and J by 0 bases, and 9 bases separated the two germline ends. The CDR3 protein is CASMPGPTNEKLFF. For the CDR3, the DNA is TGTGCCAGCATGCCGGGGCCAACTAATGAAAAACTGTTTTTT.

This clone was seen a few times. The gene calls are TRBV3-1 (or the pseudogene TRBV3-2) and TRBJ2-4; possibly TRBD1 for D (5 bases). This CDR3 region has 16 residues. Germline assignment: CDR1 LGHDT and CDR2 YNNKEL (reference sequence). Between the trimmed V and J ends, which lost 0 bases and 0 bases, there was a span of 9 bases. The CDR3 spells CASSQDLGVAKNIQYF. The CDR3, as DNA: TGTGCCAGCAGCCAAGACTTAGGGGTAGCCAAAAACATTCAGTACTTC.

V gene TRBV6-2 or TRBV6-3 combines with J gene TRBJ1-2; TRBD1 might be the D (5 bases). Trimming removed 5 bases at V and 6 bases at J, with 16 bases between. The CDR3 consists of 14 residues. The V gene's germline CDR1 is MNHEY and CDR2 SVGEGT. The CDR3 DNA reads as TGTGCCAGCAGTAGAGGTCAGGGAACGAATGGCTACACCTTC. Translated, it gives CASSRGQGTNGYTF.

This chain connects TRBV18 to TRBJ2-6; 9 bases agree with TRBD1. CDR1 is KGHSH, CDR2 LQKENI, per germline. Trimming took 6 bases from V and 1 from J; bases not matched to a gene: 10. The CDR3 runs 18 residues. The CDR3 DNA reads as TGTGCCAGCTCCCCTAAGGGACAGGGAGTGTCTGGGGCCAACGTCCTGACTTTC. The encoded protein is CASSPKGQGVSGANVLTF.

CDR3: CASSPNWGLAGGGQETQYF. The CDR3 DNA reads TGTGCCAGCAGCCCCAATTGGGGACTAGCGGGAGGAGGCCAAGAGACCCAGTACTTC. The V and J genes are TRBV7-8 and TRBJ2-5, with 15 positions matching TRBD2. Trimming took 5 bases from V and 1 from J; bases not matched to a gene: 11. CDR1 SGHVS and CDR2 FQNEAQ come from the germline V gene. The CDR3 is 19 residues long.

The CDR3 bases are TGTGCCACCAGTGACTCTGGACCCGGGCAGCCCCAGCATTTT. It codes for CATSDSGPGQPQHF. The V gene is TRBV24-1, the J gene TRBJ1-5; no clear D. Between the trimmed V and J ends, which lost 4 bases and 7 bases, there was a span of 13 bases. From germline, CDR1 is KGHDR and CDR2 SFDVKD. There are 14 residues in the CDR3.

The rearrangement links TRBV24-1 to TRBJ2-7; 7 bases line up with TRBD1. The CDR3 is 12 amino acids. Trimming at V came to 5 bases and at J to 7 bases, leaving 4 bases not matched to a gene. Germline loops: CDR1 KGHDR, CDR2 SFDVKD. The CDR3 reads CATSARGWEQYF. The DNA of the CDR3 is TGTGCCACCAGTGCCAGGGGGTGGGAGCAGTACTTC.

J is TRBJ2-2 and V is TRBV30; D is perhaps TRBD2 (5 bases). CDR1 GTSNPN and CDR2 SVGIG come from the germline V gene (reference sequence). This CDR3 is 15 amino acids long. V was cut by 2 bases and J by 1 base, with 11 bases left in between. The CDR3, as DNA: TGTGCCTGGAGTCCTTGGACTGAGAACACCGGGGAGCTGTTTTTT. Translating gives CAWSPWTENTGELFF.

J is TRBJ1-5 and V is TRBV30; a possible D gene is TRBD1 (6 bases). The germline V and J ends were trimmed by 1 base and 4 bases, with 14 bases remaining between them. Germline CDR1 is GTSNPN and CDR2 is SVGIG (reference sequence). The CDR3 totals 15 residues. The CDR3 here is CAWSGGWDMNQPQHF. DNA of the CDR3: TGTGCCTGGAGTGGGGGCTGGGACATGAATCAGCCCCAGCATTTT.

CDR3 in DNA: TGTGCCAGCAGCTTAACGTTGGGCGATGGGGCCAACGTCCTGACTTTC. Residues: CASSLTLGDGANVLTF. The gene calls are TRBV7-3 and TRBJ2-6; unclear D gene. Trimming left V 0 bases short and J 3 bases short, with 9 bases between. The germline gives CDR1 SGHTA, CDR2 FQGTGA. This CDR3 has 16 amino acids.

The rearrangement links TRBV4-1 to TRBJ2-7; TRBD1 is a possible D gene (5 bases). The CDR3 totals 12 residues. From germline, CDR1 is MGHRA and CDR2 YSYEKL. V lost 1 base, J lost 5 bases, and 6 bases lay in between. The CDR3, as DNA: TGCGCCAGCAGCCAAGTAGGGGACGAGCAGTACTTC. Translating it yields CASSQVGDEQYF.

Only a few counts were recorded for this clone. The CDR3 nucleotides read TGCGCCAGCAGCCCCGGGGCCTACGAGCAGTACTTC. It codes for CASSPGAYEQYF. This chain links TRBV5-1 with TRBJ2-7, with D tentatively TRBD2 (5 bases). Trimming took 4 bases from V and 2 from J, leaving 7 bases between them. The CDR3 covers 12 residues. CDR1 is SGHRS, CDR2 YFSETQ, per germline.

V usage is TRBV29-1 and J usage is TRBJ1-1, with unresolved D. This CDR3 spans 15 amino acids. Germline-derived CDR1 and CDR2 are SQVTM and ANQGSEA. V was cut by 0 bases and J by 1 base, with 12 bases left in between. The CDR3 sequence is CSVEDLPGTNTEAFF. CDR3 nucleotides: TGCAGCGTTGAAGATCTCCCGGGAACGAACACTGAAGCTTTCTTT.